These 20 T cell receptor beta chains originate from one sample sequenced in a study of pediatric ulcerative colitis. This table comes from immunoSEQ multiplex PCR, and its TCRdb copy is limited to in-frame clones, with some not included. The sample holds fewer than 13,000 clones, approximately 80% seen once. Rectal tissue came from one to two pinch biopsies taken at colonoscopy. What was sequenced was gut tissue. These receptors came from a girl under 18 who was a control in a study of pediatric ulcerative colitis.

The CDR3 loop is CASSLGTTYNEQYF. CDR3 bases: TGCGCCAGCAGCCTAGGGACCACATACAACGAGCAGTACTTC. The rearrangement links TRBV5-1 to TRBJ2-7; the D call may be TRBD1 or TRBD2 (5 bases each). Looked up from germline, CDR1 is SGHRS and CDR2 is YFSETQ. The V end lost 4 bases, the J end lost 5 bases, and 16 bases lay between the germline ends. The CDR3 has 14 amino acids.

The chain carries TRBV18 and TRBJ2-3; D remains unclear. CDR1 is KGHSH, CDR2 LQKENI, per germline. Trimming took off 4 bases at V and 0 bases at J, with 8 bases between the two ends. This CDR3 comprises 14 residues. CDR3 sequence reads: CASSRSASTDTQYF. CDR3 in DNA: TGTGCCAGCTCACGTAGTGCCAGCACAGATACGCAGTATTTT.

V is TRBV7-9 and J is TRBJ2-5; D is possibly TRBD2 (5 bases). Per germline, CDR1 SEHNR and CDR2 FQNEAQ (reference sequence). The CDR3 spans 13 residues. V lost 3 bases, J lost 4 bases, and 9 bases lay in between. The CDR3 nucleotides read TGTGCCAGCAGCTTCGGAGAGGGAGAGACCCAGTACTTC. Its translation: CASSFGEGETQYF.

The chain joins TRBV7-9 to TRBJ1-1, with a possible D match to TRBD1 (6 bases). Germline V gene sequence: CDR1 SEHNR, CDR2 FQNEAQ (reference sequence). This CDR3 has 15 amino acids. With 1 base removed from V and 4 bases from J, the gap between germline ends came to 13 bases. CDR3 sequence reads: CASSLVRGRSTEAFF. CDR3 nucleotide sequence: TGTGCCAGCAGCTTAGTTCGGGGGCGGAGCACTGAAGCTTTCTTT.

The chain uses TRBV5-1 and TRBJ1-2; maybe TRBD1 (6 bases). The CDR3 loop spans 15 amino acids. The V end lost 3 bases, the J end lost 3 bases, and 15 bases lay between the germline ends. Germline V gene sequence: CDR1 SGHRS, CDR2 YFSETQ. For the CDR3, the DNA is TGCGCCAGCAGCTCGGGAGAAGGACAGTACTATGGCTACACCTTC. It is translated as CASSSGEGQYYGYTF.

The chain joins TRBV5-1 to TRBJ2-1; D possibly uses TRBD1 or TRBD2 (5 bases each). Germline loops: CDR1 SGHRS, CDR2 YFSETQ. The V and J ends lost 4 bases and 4 bases respectively, with 12 bases between them. This CDR3 has 14 residues. The CDR3 DNA reads TGCGCCAGCAGCCCGGGGACCCTGTACAATGAGCAGTTCTTC. Amino acid sequence: CASSPGTLYNEQFF.

The rearrangement uses TRBV4-1 and TRBJ2-5; 10 bases line up with TRBD1. Germline CDR1 MGHRA, CDR2 YSYEKL. The CDR3 has 16 amino acids. The junction had 9 bases not matched to a gene; V was cut back by 6 bases and J by 2 bases. CDR3 DNA sequence: TGCGCCAGCAGGCTGCGACAGGGGGCATATCAAGAGACCCAGTACTTC. Protein sequence: CASRLRQGAYQETQYF.

This chain joins TRBV27 and TRBJ2-6, with 9 positions matching TRBD1. Looked up from germline, CDR1 is MNHEY and CDR2 is SMNVEV (reference sequence). Trimming at V came to 6 bases and at J to 2 bases, leaving 2 bases not matched to a gene. The CDR3 is made up of 15 amino acids. The CDR3 coding sequence is TGTGCCAGCAGGGGACAGGGTGCTGGGGCCAACGTCCTGACTTTC. Protein: CASRGQGAGANVLTF.

The rearrangement joins TRBV5-4 to TRBJ1-1; TRBD1 aligns across 7 bases. From germline, CDR1 is SGHNT and CDR2 YYREEE (reference sequence). V trimming: 4 bases; J trimming: 3 bases; junction bases outside the gene matches: 6. This CDR3 contains 14 residues. The CDR3 nucleotides are TGTGCCAGCAGCCAGGGACAGATTTACACTGAAGCTTTCTTT. Amino acids: CASSQGQIYTEAFF.

The gene calls are TRBV29-1 and TRBJ2-7, with D perhaps TRBD1 (6 bases). Germline V gene data show CDR1 as SQVTM and CDR2 as ANQGSEA. The CDR3 sequence is 11 residues long. Trimming took off 6 bases at V and 3 bases at J, with 9 bases between the two ends. The CDR3 DNA is TGCAGCGTCCGGGACAACTACGAGCAGTACTTC. Translating gives CSVRDNYEQYF.

The chain carries TRBV7-3 and TRBJ2-5; TRBD2 agrees at 8 bases. This CDR3 contains 14 residues. The germline V gene encodes CDR1 SGHTA and CDR2 FQGTGA. V lost 1 base, J lost 4 bases, and 2 bases stayed unmatched. The CDR3 DNA follows: TGTGCCAGCAGCTTAAGCGGGAGGCGAGAGACCCAGTACTTC. Protein product: CASSLSGRRETQYF.

This clone was found once. The genes are TRBV10-3 and TRBJ2-7; no definite D call. This CDR3 comprises 14 residues. Trimming removed 2 bases from V and 5 bases from J, with 13 bases in between. CDR1 is ENHRY and CDR2 is SYGVKD in the germline V gene. The CDR3 is CAISERSRAHEQYF. CDR3 DNA sequence: TGTGCCATCAGTGAGCGGAGTAGGGCCCACGAGCAGTACTTC.

V usage is TRBV7-6 and J usage is TRBJ2-7, with 9 bases identical to TRBD1. The V gene end was trimmed by 5 bases and the J gene end by 0 bases; junction bases not matched to a gene: 5. The CDR3 has 15 residues. The germline gives CDR1 SGHVS, CDR2 FNYEAQ. CDR3 amino acids: CASSPTGGSSYEQYF. The CDR3 DNA follows: TGTGCCAGCAGCCCTACAGGGGGCAGCTCCTACGAGCAGTACTTC. The full variable domain, in which reference TRBV7-6 and TRBJ2-7 provide the parts outside the CDR3, is GAGVSQSPRYKVTKRGQDVALRCDPISGHVSLYWYRQALGQGPEFLTYFNYEAQQDKSGLPNDRFSAERPEGSISTLTIQRTEQRDSAMYRCASSPTGGSSYEQYFGPGTRLTVT.

The chain combines TRBV6-5 with TRBJ1-2; TRBD1 is a possible D gene (5 bases). The CDR3 length is 11 residues. V dropped 5 bases and J dropped 4 bases, with 5 bases sitting between them. Per the germline V gene, CDR1 is MNHEY and CDR2 is SVGAGI. CDR3 sequence: CASSGGYGYTF. CDR3 coding DNA: TGTGCCAGCAGTGGGGGCTATGGCTACACCTTC.

The chain has TRBV11-3 and TRBJ2-1; no clear D. The CDR3 totals 18 residues. V gave up 1 base and J gave up 0 bases, with 16 bases separating them. Germline values: CDR1 SGHNT, CDR2 YENEEA. DNA of the CDR3: TGTGCCAGCAGCTTAGCCTCCCCTGGGCCGAGCTCCTACAATGAGCAGTTCTTC. Its translation is CASSLASPGPSSYNEQFF.

This clone occurred a few times. This rearrangement joins TRBV7-2 to TRBJ1-5; 7 nucleotides match TRBD1. The length of the CDR3 is 13 residues. V shed 5 bases, J shed 6 bases, and the junction held 4 bases outside the gene matches. Germline V CDR1 and CDR2: SGHTA, FQGNSA. The CDR3 nucleotides read TGTGCCAGCAGCCCCGCAGGGGGTCAGCCCCAGCATTTT. Translated: CASSPAGGQPQHF.

V is TRBV21-1 and J is TRBJ2-7; TRBD1 is the table's D call, not checked against the DNA. TRBV21-1 is deemed a pseudogene. The CDR3 runs to 14 residues. In nucleotides, the CDR3 is TGTGCCAGCGAGGGACAGGTCGTTCACTACGAGCAGTACTTC. Its translation is CASEGQVVHYEQYF.

This chain joins TRBV28 and TRBJ2-2; 7 positions agree with TRBD1. The CDR3 sequence is 16 residues long. Trimming at V came to 5 bases and at J to 1 base, leaving 7 bases not matched to a gene. Germline loops: CDR1 MDHEN, CDR2 SYDVKM. CDR3 amino acids: CASSLTGKRNTGELFF. The CDR3 DNA is TGTGCCAGCAGTCTGACAGGGAAGAGGAACACCGGGGAGCTGTTTTTT.

This clone appeared a single time. The chain has TRBV4-3 and TRBJ2-2; TRBD2 matches at 8 bases. The trim removed 3 bases at V and 6 bases at J, leaving 9 bases unmatched. CDR1 LGHNA and CDR2 YSLEER come from the germline V gene. The CDR3 loop spans 16 amino acids. CDR3 coding DNA: TGCGCCAGCAGCCAGTTCCAGCGGGAGTCGGCCGGGGAGCTGTTTTTT. It specifies CASSQFQRESAGELFF.

The genes are TRBV11-3 and TRBJ2-5; D might be TRBD1 (5 bases). The V gene's germline CDR1 is SGHNT and CDR2 YENEEA. The CDR3 loop spans 15 amino acids. Trimming cost V 0 bases and J 2 bases, with 10 bases left between them. CDR3 in amino acids: CASSLDGRGQETQYF. The CDR3 DNA follows: TGTGCCAGCAGCTTAGATGGTAGGGGACAAGAGACCCAGTACTTC. Looking up the rest from reference TRBV11-3 and TRBJ2-5 gives the full variable domain: EAGVVQSPRYKIIEKKQPVAFWCNPISGHNTLYWYLQNLGQGPELLIRYENEEAVDDSQLPKDRFSAERLKGVDSTLKIQPAELGDSAVYLCASSLDGRGQETQYFGPGTRLLVL.